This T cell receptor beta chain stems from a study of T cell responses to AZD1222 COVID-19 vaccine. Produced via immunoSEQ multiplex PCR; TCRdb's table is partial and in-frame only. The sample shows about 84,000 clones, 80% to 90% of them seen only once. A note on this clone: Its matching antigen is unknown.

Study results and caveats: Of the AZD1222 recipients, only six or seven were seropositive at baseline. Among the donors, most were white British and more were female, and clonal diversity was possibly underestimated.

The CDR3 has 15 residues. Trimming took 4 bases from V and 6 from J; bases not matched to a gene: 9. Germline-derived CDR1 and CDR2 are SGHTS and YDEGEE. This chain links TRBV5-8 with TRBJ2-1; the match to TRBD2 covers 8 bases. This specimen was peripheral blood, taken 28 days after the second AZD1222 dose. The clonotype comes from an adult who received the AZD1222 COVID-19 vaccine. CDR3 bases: TGTGCCAGCAGCAGCTGGGGGCGGGGGGTCAATGAGCAGTTCTTC. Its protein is CASSSWGRGVNEQFF.